This entry describes one T cell receptor (beta chain). This clone's antigen is unknown. The record has no base qualities; no much larger clone is one base away. This entry is derived from a study of blood T cell repertoires in COVID-19 (dated by TCRdb to the early 2020s). Regarding the research as a whole: Samples covering the acute and convalescent phases of COVID-19 were provided by collaborators in the United States, Italy and Spain. The samples were drawn from two sources: the first 160 participants of the ongoing ImmuneRACE study, and some 1,300 subjects contributed by 6 global collaborators. Nearly every sample came with metadata listing a de-identified subject ID, COVID-19 status, age in years and sex. Subjects who had been exposed to COVID-19, were actively infected with it, or had recovered from it provided the deeply sampled blood TCRbeta repertoires that made up the dataset. The prospective study material was composed of cDNA or gDNA derived from T cells, B-cell-depleted T cells, or PBMCs. Where available, HLA class I and class II types were taken from metadata supplied by the sample provider and were not determined by assay-based typing. The repertoires were released in a freely available public database meant as a resource for research on the immune response to SARS-CoV-2. Broader findings and caveats from the paper: How much clinical and demographic metadata was included differed by source and by participant, and the metadata was provided uncurated.

TCRbeta CDR3 regions were amplified from genomic DNA by means of the immunoSEQ Assay, a bias-controlled multiplex PCR. The original methods were these. The number of nucleated cells in each sample was estimated from the amplification of reference gene primers within the assay. To quantify the absolute abundance of each unique TCRbeta CDR3 rearrangement, sequence reads were collapsed and filtered. For each sample, productive Simpson clonality was calculated as the square root of Simpson's diversity index over productive rearrangements. TCRdb retrieved this table from immuneACCESS and kept in-frame rearrangements only. Not all clones are present; in checked studies, unresolved V genes account for under half, and no reason is known for the remainder. V, J and clone size were drawn from that table, and D and trimming were deduced from the DNA. Here the sample has approximately 160,000 clones; around 84% occur a single time. The ten largest account for 7.2% of the sample.

The junction shows trimming of 1 base on V and 1 base on J, plus 10 bases between the germline ends. The germline V gene specifies LGHNA as CDR1 and YSLEER as CDR2. The CDR3, from cysteine to phenylalanine, totals 15 residues. Only CDR3 DNA is held: 45 bases, read in frame from base 1. Whole blood was collected in K2EDTA tubes by collaborating institutions according to the institutions' own protocols. For TCRbeta analysis, collaborators shipped samples in one of three forms: frozen whole blood, isolated PBMCs, or DNA extracted from either of those sample types. This sequence was found in a woman aged 50 to 65 in a cohort sampled during active or convalescent COVID-19. The chain employs TRBV4-3 and TRBJ1-1; perhaps TRBD1 is the D gene, with 6 bases matching. Sequencing was done on a sample of peripheral blood. The sequenced DNA is TGCGCCAGCAGCCAAGTCTGGACAGAGAACACTGAAGCTTTCTTT. Its protein product is CASSQVWTENTEAFF.